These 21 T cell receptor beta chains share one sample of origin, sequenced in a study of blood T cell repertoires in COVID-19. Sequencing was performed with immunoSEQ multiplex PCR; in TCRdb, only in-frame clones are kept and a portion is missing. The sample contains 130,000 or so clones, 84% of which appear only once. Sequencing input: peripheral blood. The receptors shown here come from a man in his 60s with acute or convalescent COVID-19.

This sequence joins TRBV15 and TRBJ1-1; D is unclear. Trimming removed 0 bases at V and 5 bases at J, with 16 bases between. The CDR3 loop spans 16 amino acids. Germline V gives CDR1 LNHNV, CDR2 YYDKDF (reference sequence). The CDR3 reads CATSRDSGGMGTEAFF. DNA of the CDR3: TGTGCCACCAGCAGAGATAGTGGAGGGATGGGGACTGAAGCTTTCTTT.

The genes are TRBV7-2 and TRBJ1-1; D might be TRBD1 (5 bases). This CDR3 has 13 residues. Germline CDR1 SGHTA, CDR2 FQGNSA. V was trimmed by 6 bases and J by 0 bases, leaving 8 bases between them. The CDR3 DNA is TGTGCCAGCAGTGACAGTTTGAACACTGAAGCTTTCTTT. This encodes CASSDSLNTEAFF.

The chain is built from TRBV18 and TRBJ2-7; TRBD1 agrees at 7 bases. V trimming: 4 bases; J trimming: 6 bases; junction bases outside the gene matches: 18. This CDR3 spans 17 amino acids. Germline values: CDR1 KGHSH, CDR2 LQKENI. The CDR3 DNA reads TGTGCCAGCTCACTCATCGAACGGACAGGTGTCTTACCCGAGCAGTACTTC. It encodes CASSLIERTGVLPEQYF.

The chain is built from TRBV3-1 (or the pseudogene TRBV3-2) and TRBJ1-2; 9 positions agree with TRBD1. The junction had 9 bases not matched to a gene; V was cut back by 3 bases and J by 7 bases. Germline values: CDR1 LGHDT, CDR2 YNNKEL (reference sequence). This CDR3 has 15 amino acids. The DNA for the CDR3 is TGTGCCAGCAGCCACACAGCAATGGACAGGGGTGGCTACACCTTC. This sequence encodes CASSHTAMDRGGYTF.

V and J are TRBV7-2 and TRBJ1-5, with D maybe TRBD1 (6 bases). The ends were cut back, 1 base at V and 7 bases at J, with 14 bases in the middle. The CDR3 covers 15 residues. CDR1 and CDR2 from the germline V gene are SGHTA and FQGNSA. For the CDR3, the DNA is TGTGCCAGCAGCTTAGAGGGGAGGGGGGGGCAGCCCCAGCATTTT. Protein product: CASSLEGRGGQPQHF.

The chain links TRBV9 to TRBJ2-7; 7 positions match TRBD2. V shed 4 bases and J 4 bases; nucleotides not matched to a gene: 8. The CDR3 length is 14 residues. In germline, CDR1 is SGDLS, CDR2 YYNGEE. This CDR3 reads CASSPPGRRYEQYF. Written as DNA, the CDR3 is TGTGCCAGCAGCCCCCCCGGGAGGAGATACGAGCAGTACTTC.

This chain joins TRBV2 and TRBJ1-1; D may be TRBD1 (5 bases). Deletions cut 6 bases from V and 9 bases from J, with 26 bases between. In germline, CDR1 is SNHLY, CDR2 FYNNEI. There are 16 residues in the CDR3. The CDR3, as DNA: TGTGCCAGCAGCCGTTTGCGGGAGGACTGGGGGGTAAAAGCTTTCTTT. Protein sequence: CASSRLREDWGVKAFF.

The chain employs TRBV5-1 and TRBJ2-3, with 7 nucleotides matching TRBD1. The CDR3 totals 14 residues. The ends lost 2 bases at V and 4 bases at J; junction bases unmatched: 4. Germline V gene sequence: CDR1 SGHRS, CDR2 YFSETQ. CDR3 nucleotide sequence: TGCGCCAGCAGCTTAAGGCAGGGGGCAGATACGCAGTATTTT. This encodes CASSLRQGADTQYF.

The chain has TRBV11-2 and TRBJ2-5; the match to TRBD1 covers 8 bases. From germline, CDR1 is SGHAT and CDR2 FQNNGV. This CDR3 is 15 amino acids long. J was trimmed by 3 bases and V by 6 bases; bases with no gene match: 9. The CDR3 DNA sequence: TGTGCCAGCAGTCCACTCACAGGGGGTGAAGAGACCCAGTACTTC. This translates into CASSPLTGGEETQYF. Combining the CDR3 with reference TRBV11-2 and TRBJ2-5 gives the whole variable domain EAGVAQSPRYKIIEKRQSVAFWCNPISGHATLYWYQQILGQGPKLLIQFQNNGVVDDSQLPKDRFSAERLKGVDSTLKIQPAKLEDSAVYLCASSPLTGGEETQYFGPGTRLLVL.

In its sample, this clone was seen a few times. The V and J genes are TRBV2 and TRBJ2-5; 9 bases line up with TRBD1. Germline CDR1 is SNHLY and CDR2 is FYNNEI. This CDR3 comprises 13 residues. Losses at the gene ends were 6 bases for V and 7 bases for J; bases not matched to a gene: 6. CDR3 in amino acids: CASRRDREGTQYF. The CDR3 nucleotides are TGTGCCAGCAGACGGGACAGGGAGGGGACCCAGTACTTC.

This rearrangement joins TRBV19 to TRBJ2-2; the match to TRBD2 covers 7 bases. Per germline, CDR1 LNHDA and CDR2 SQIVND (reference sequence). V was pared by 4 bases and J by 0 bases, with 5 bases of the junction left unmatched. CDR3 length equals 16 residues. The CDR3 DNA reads TGTGCCAGTAGTAAACCGGGACTATCGAACACCGGGGAGCTGTTTTTT. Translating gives CASSKPGLSNTGELFF.

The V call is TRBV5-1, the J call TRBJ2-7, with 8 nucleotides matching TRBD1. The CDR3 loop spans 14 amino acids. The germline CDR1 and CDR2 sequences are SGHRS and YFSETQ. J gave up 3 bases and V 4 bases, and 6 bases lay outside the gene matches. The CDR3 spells CASSKLGQDYEQYF. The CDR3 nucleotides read TGCGCCAGCAGCAAGTTGGGACAGGACTACGAGCAGTACTTC. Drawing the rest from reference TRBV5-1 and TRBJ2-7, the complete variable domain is KAGVTQTPRYLIKTRGQQVTLSCSPISGHRSVSWYQQTPGQGLQFLFEYFSETQRNKGNFPGRFSGRQFSNSRSEMNVSTLELGDSALYLCASSKLGQDYEQYFGPGTRLTVT.

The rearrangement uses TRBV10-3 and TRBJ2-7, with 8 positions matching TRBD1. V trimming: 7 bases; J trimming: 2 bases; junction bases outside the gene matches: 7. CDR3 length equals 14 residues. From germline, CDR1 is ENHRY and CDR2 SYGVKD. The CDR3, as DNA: TGTGCCATCAACGAGGACAGGGCCACCTACGAGCAGTACTTC. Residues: CAINEDRATYEQYF.

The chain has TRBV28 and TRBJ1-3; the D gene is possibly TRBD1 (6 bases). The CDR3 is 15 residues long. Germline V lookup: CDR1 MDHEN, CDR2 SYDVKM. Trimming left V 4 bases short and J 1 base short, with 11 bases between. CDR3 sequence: CASSSGTRSGNTIYF. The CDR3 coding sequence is TGTGCCAGCAGTTCCGGGACAAGGTCTGGAAACACCATATATTTT.

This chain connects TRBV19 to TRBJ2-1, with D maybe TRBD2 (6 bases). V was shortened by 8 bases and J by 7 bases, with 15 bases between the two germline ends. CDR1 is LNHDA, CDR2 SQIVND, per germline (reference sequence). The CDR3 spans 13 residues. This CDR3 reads CASSYGTWNEQFF. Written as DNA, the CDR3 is TGTGCCAGTTCGTATGGGACTTGGAATGAGCAGTTCTTC.

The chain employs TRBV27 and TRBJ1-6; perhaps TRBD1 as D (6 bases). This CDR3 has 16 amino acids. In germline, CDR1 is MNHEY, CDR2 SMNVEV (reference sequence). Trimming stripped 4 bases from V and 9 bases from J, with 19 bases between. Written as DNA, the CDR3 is TGTGCCAGCAGTTGGGATCAAGGGGGGGCCCCTTCACCCCTCCACTTT. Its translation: CASSWDQGGAPSPLHF.

CDR3 DNA: TGCGCCAGCAGCTTGGAAGGCGGGGGTGGCTACGAGCAGTACTTC. It yields the protein CASSLEGGGGYEQYF. The chain is built from TRBV5-1 and TRBJ2-7; 7 bases match TRBD2. CDR1 is SGHRS and CDR2 is YFSETQ in the germline V gene. The CDR3 consists of 15 residues. V was pared by 0 bases and J by 3 bases, with 6 bases of the junction left unmatched.

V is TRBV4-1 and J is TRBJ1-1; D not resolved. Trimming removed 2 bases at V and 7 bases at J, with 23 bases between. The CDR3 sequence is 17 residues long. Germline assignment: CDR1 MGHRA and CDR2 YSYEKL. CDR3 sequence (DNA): TGCGCCAGCAGCCAACCTGGTCGTGGCCCTGCGGATGGTGAAGCTTTCTTT. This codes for CASSQPGRGPADGEAFF.

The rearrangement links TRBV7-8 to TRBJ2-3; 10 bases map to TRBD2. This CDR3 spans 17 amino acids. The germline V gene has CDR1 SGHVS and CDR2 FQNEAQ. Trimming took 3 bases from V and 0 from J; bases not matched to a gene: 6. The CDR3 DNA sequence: TGTGCCAGCAGCTTGCCTAGCGGGGGTCCGAGCACAGATACGCAGTATTTT. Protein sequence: CASSLPSGGPSTDTQYF.

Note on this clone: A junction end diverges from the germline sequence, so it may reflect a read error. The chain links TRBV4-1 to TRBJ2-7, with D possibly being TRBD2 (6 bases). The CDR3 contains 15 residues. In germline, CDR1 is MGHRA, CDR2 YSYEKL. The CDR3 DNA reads TGCGCCAGGAAGAACCAGGGACTCCAACCCTACGAGCGGTACTTC. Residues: CARKNQGLQPYERYF.

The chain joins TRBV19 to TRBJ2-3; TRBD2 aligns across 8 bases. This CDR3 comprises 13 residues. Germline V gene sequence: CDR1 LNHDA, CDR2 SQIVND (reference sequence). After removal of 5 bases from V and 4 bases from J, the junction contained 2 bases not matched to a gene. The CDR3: CASSREGADTQYF. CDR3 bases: TGTGCCAGTAGTCGGGAGGGAGCAGATACGCAGTATTTT.